Listed here are 26 T cell receptor beta chains from one sample, sequenced in a study of blood T cell repertoires in COVID-19. Produced via immunoSEQ multiplex PCR; TCRdb's table is partial and in-frame only. Here the sample spans more than 50,000 clones, roughly 75% being singletons. Material: peripheral blood. These receptors were collected from a human donor in a cohort sampled during active COVID-19.

This clone was picked up one time. The genes are TRBV2 and TRBJ2-2; 7 bases map to TRBD1. This CDR3 is built from 13 residues. V dropped 4 bases and J dropped 6; count of bases not matched to a gene: 2. Germline CDR1 SNHLY, CDR2 FYNNEI. The CDR3 region has the DNA TGTGCCAGCAGTGCCCAGGGGGCCGGGGAGCTGTTTTTT. Amino acids: CASSAQGAGELFF.

The genes are TRBV7-2 and TRBJ2-3; 15 nucleotides line up with TRBD2. The CDR3 consists of 17 residues. V lost 5 bases, J lost 5 bases, and 8 bases stayed unmatched. In germline, CDR1 is SGHTA, CDR2 FQGNSA. DNA of the CDR3: TGTGCCAGCAGCCAAGGACTAGCGGGAGGGCTTAGAGATACGCAGTATTTT. Amino acid sequence: CASSQGLAGGLRDTQYF.

The rearrangement links TRBV5-1 to TRBJ1-6; 7 bases are shared with TRBD1. The CDR3 is 15 amino acids. CDR1 is SGHRS and CDR2 is YFSETQ in the germline V gene. Trimming took 0 bases from V and 10 from J; bases not matched to a gene: 7. The CDR3 loop reads CASSLGDRASSPLHF. The CDR3 DNA sequence: TGCGCCAGCAGCTTGGGCGACAGGGCGAGCTCACCCCTCCACTTT.

The chain carries TRBV19 and TRBJ1-5; 9 bases are a match to TRBD1. Germline lookup yields CDR1 LNHDA and CDR2 SQIVND (reference sequence). The CDR3 consists of 18 residues. V lost 4 bases to trimming and J lost 4 bases; unmatched junction nucleotides: 14. In DNA, the CDR3 is TGTGCCAGTAGTACGAAAGGACAGGGGTCGCCCTCGAATCAGCCCCAGCATTTT. Amino acid sequence: CASSTKGQGSPSNQPQHF.

V is TRBV7-6 and J is TRBJ2-1, with 15 bases identical to TRBD2. The CDR3 extends over 16 amino acids. The J segment lost 7 bases and the V segment lost 3 bases, leaving 4 bases of the junction unmatched. The germline V gene has CDR1 SGHVS and CDR2 FNYEAQ. This CDR3 reads CASSLGTSGRWNEQFF. In DNA, the CDR3 is TGTGCCAGCAGCTTGGGGACTAGCGGGAGGTGGAATGAGCAGTTCTTC.

The V call is TRBV14, the J call TRBJ2-7, with 9 bases lining up with TRBD1. This CDR3 comprises 14 residues. Germline trimming cut 2 bases from V and 5 bases from J; bases unmatched to any gene: 4. CDR1 SGHDN and CDR2 FVKESK come from the germline V gene. Written as DNA, the CDR3 is TGTGCCAGCAGCCAACCGGGACAGGGCAACGAGCAGTACTTC. Amino acid sequence: CASSQPGQGNEQYF.

The genes are TRBV28 and TRBJ1-6; D not certain. The V end was cut by 8 bases, the J end by 6 bases, with 14 bases between. Germline V CDR1 and CDR2: MDHEN, SYDVKM. The CDR3 consists of 14 residues. As DNA, the CDR3 is TGTGCCAGCGGACTGACTGGATCTAATTCACCCCTCCACTTT. Protein sequence: CASGLTGSNSPLHF.

J is TRBJ1-1 and V is TRBV24-1; TRBD1 aligns across 12 bases. Per germline, CDR1 KGHDR and CDR2 SFDVKD. Trimming removed 6 bases from V and 5 bases from J; junction bases left unmatched: 3. The CDR3 is 14 residues long. Here the CDR3 DNA reads TGTGCCACCAGTCAGGGACAGGGGGCGACTGAAGCTTTCTTT. Protein sequence: CATSQGQGATEAFF.

The genes are TRBV3-1 (or the pseudogene TRBV3-2) and TRBJ1-1, with a tentative D call TRBD1 (6 bases). The CDR3 contains 14 residues. CDR1 is LGHDT and CDR2 is YNNKEL in the germline V gene (reference sequence). V lost 2 bases to trimming and J lost 1 base, with 8 bases between them. The chain's CDR3 is CASSQLQGNTEAFF. CDR3 sequence (DNA): TGTGCCAGCAGCCAACTACAGGGGAACACTGAAGCTTTCTTT.

This clone was detected a few times. The chain couples TRBV7-2 to TRBJ2-7; TRBD1 aligns across 11 bases. Germline V CDR1 and CDR2: SGHTA, FQGNSA. The CDR3 loop spans 19 amino acids. J lost 2 bases, V lost 1 base, and 13 bases had no gene match. The CDR3 nucleotides read TGTGCCAGCAGCTTAGTGATGGGGACAGGGGGGGACCAGACCTACGAGCAGTACTTC. Amino acids: CASSLVMGTGGDQTYEQYF.

This chain connects TRBV10-1 to TRBJ1-6; TRBD1 is a possible D gene (5 bases). The germline V gene has CDR1 WNHNN and CDR2 SYGVQD (reference sequence). V lost 0 bases and J 9 bases, leaving 6 bases between the germline ends. This CDR3 comprises 13 residues. The CDR3 DNA reads as TGCGCCAGCAGTGAGTCGGGGGGTTCACCCCTCCACTTT. Translating it yields CASSESGGSPLHF.

The chain combines TRBV7-2 with TRBJ2-2; D may be TRBD2 (6 bases). CDR3 length: 17 residues. Trimming pared 0 bases from V and 3 bases from J, leaving 14 bases between. Germline CDR1 SGHTA, CDR2 FQGNSA. The CDR3 sequence: CASSLAGPRRDTGELFF. In nucleotides, the CDR3 is TGTGCCAGCAGCTTAGCGGGCCCTCGGAGGGACACCGGGGAGCTGTTTTTT. Complete variable domain (other parts from reference TRBV7-2 and TRBJ2-2): GAGVSQSPSNKVTEKGKDVELRCDPISGHTALYWYRQSLGQGLEFLIYFQGNSAPDKSGLPSDRFSAERTGGSVSTLTIQRTQQEDSAVYLCASSLAGPRRDTGELFFGEGSRLTVL.

The chain links TRBV3-1 (or the pseudogene TRBV3-2) to TRBJ1-6, with a tentative D call TRBD1 (6 bases). The CDR3 extends over 15 amino acids. Deletions cut 1 base from V and 11 bases from J, with 15 bases between. Germline V gene lookup returns CDR1 LGHDT and CDR2 YNNKEL (reference sequence). CDR3 amino acids: CASSQVQGPLPPLHF. For the CDR3, the DNA is TGTGCCAGCAGCCAAGTGCAGGGGCCCCTCCCACCCCTCCACTTT.

The chain has TRBV7-6 and TRBJ2-7, with 8 positions matching TRBD1. Germline V gene lookup returns CDR1 SGHVS and CDR2 FNYEAQ. CDR3 length: 15 residues. V dropped 0 bases and J dropped 3; count of bases not matched to a gene: 4. The CDR3 loop reads CASSLAQGAGYEQYF. CDR3 nucleotide sequence: TGTGCCAGCAGCTTAGCCCAGGGGGCAGGCTACGAGCAGTACTTC.

The chain couples TRBV19 to TRBJ2-3, with D maybe TRBD2 (6 bases). The V gene's germline CDR1 is LNHDA and CDR2 SQIVND (reference sequence). V was cut by 4 bases and J by 8 bases, with 16 bases left in between. The CDR3 sequence is 14 residues long. The CDR3 nucleotides read TGTGCCAGTAGTACTAGCGCGGGACCGGCTACGCAGTATTTT. Translating it yields CASSTSAGPATQYF.

This chain links TRBV7-6 with TRBJ2-2; 7 bases match TRBD2. This CDR3 is 17 amino acids long. The germline gives CDR1 SGHVS, CDR2 FNYEAQ. Germline trimming cut 0 bases from V and 4 bases from J; bases unmatched to any gene: 8. The CDR3 is CASSLALGGSVTGELFF. The CDR3, as DNA: TGTGCCAGCAGCTTAGCGCTCGGCGGGAGTGTCACCGGGGAGCTGTTTTTT. Together with reference TRBV7-6 and TRBJ2-2, the CDR3 gives the full variable domain: GAGVSQSPRYKVTKRGQDVALRCDPISGHVSLYWYRQALGQGPEFLTYFNYEAQQDKSGLPNDRFSAERPEGSISTLTIQRTEQRDSAMYRCASSLALGGSVTGELFFGEGSRLTVL.

The rearrangement joins TRBV28 to TRBJ1-1; 7 bases fit TRBD1. There are 13 residues in the CDR3. Trimming took 5 bases from V and 8 from J; bases not matched to a gene: 8. Germline loops: CDR1 MDHEN, CDR2 SYDVKM. CDR3 bases: TGTGCCAGCAGTCTGGGACAGAGAAGAGAAGCTTTCTTT. Protein sequence: CASSLGQRREAFF.

On this clone itself: Mismatch with germline at one junction end may stem from a read error. The chain recombines TRBV7-3 with TRBJ2-5; TRBD2 might be the D (5 bases). Looked up from germline, CDR1 is SGHTA and CDR2 is FQGTGA. The CDR3 runs to 15 residues. CDR3 protein: CASSLSPGWRETRYF. The CDR3 DNA is TGTGCCAGCAGCTTAAGTCCGGGATGGCGAGAGACCCGGTACTTC.

The chain links TRBV6-5 to TRBJ2-1; 8 bases align to TRBD1. This CDR3 has 14 amino acids. V gave up 8 bases and J gave up 2 bases; unmatched junction bases: 5. Germline V lookup: CDR1 MNHEY, CDR2 SVGAGI. This CDR3 is CASWDRLTYNEQFF. Written as DNA, the CDR3 is TGTGCCAGCTGGGACAGGCTAACCTACAATGAGCAGTTCTTC.

The chain carries TRBV28 and TRBJ2-7; no firm D call. Per the germline V gene, CDR1 is MDHEN and CDR2 is SYDVKM. The CDR3 runs 10 residues. V was shortened by 8 bases and J by 6 bases, with 8 bases between the two germline ends. CDR3 loop: CASSSSEQYF. The CDR3 region has the DNA TGTGCCAGCTCTAGTTCCGAGCAGTACTTC.

A single count supports this clone. The chain recombines TRBV30 with TRBJ1-6, with a tentative D call TRBD1 (5 bases). Germline assignment: CDR1 GTSNPN and CDR2 SVGIG (reference sequence). This CDR3 comprises 13 residues. V lost 1 base and J 8 bases, leaving 9 bases between the germline ends. The CDR3, as DNA: TGTGCCTGGAGTGGCGGGGGGGATTCACCCCTCCACTTT. Translating it yields CAWSGGGDSPLHF.

The rearrangement joins TRBV3-1 (or the pseudogene TRBV3-2) to TRBJ2-1; TRBD2 matches at 13 bases. The V gene end was trimmed by 2 bases and the J gene end by 9 bases; junction bases not matched to a gene: 10. CDR1 and CDR2 from the germline V gene are LGHDT and YNNKEL (reference sequence). The CDR3 runs 17 residues. CDR3 nucleotide sequence: TGTGCCAGCAGCCAAAATACCGGGACTAGCGGGACTAGTGAGCAGTTCTTC. As protein: CASSQNTGTSGTSEQFF.

The chain carries TRBV5-4 and TRBJ1-3, with D possibly matching TRBD1 (6 bases). Germline V CDR1 and CDR2: SGHNT, YYREEE (reference sequence). Trimming shortened V by 4 bases and J by 9 bases, and 11 bases separated the two germline ends. The CDR3 covers 12 residues. The CDR3 nucleotides are TGTGCCAGCAGCCCGGACAGCCGCACCATATATTTT. This encodes CASSPDSRTIYF.

J is TRBJ1-2 and V is TRBV21-1. TRBV21-1 represents a pseudogene. This CDR3 is 15 amino acids long. DNA for the CDR3: TGTGCCAGCAGCAAGCGGGGGATAGGGCGCTATGGCTACACCTTC. This gives the protein CASSKRGIGRYGYTF.

The V call is TRBV5-1, the J call TRBJ2-7; D is unresolved. The length of the CDR3 is 13 residues. V gave up 1 base and J gave up 4 bases, with 9 bases separating them. Germline lookup yields CDR1 SGHRS and CDR2 YFSETQ. CDR3 residues: CASSLIPQYEQYF. The CDR3 nucleotides read TGCGCCAGCAGCTTGATCCCCCAGTACGAGCAGTACTTC.

V usage is TRBV28 and J usage is TRBJ2-7; D remains unclear. Trimming removed 8 bases at V and 0 bases at J, with 8 bases between. The CDR3 is made up of 12 amino acids. Germline loops: CDR1 MDHEN, CDR2 SYDVKM. The CDR3 spells CASDSTSYEQYF. The CDR3, as DNA: TGTGCCAGCGACTCCACCTCCTACGAGCAGTACTTC.